This T cell receptor beta chain stems from a study of blood T cell repertoires in COVID-19. Study at large: Sites in the United States, Italy and Spain provided acute and convalescent COVID-19 samples. The analysed material was cDNA or gDNA that came from T cells, B-cell-depleted T cells, or PBMCs.

Repertoires were generated with immunoSEQ multiplex PCR, while TCRdb's copy carries only in-frame clones and drops some. The top ten hold 3% to 4.5% of the sample, which has about 150,000 clones, around four fifths seen once. This CDR3 has 17 residues. The V end was cut by 5 bases, the J end by 3 bases, with 17 bases between. Germline V gives CDR1 SGHTA, CDR2 FQGNSA. Input material: peripheral blood. This receptor was taken from a woman older than 75 with acute or convalescent COVID-19. The chain combines TRBV7-2 with TRBJ1-6; maybe TRBD1 (5 bases). The CDR3 DNA is TGTGCCAGCAGCCCGGACCAGGGAATTGGCTATAATTCACCCCTCCACTTT. This sequence encodes CASSPDQGIGYNSPLHF.